This T cell receptor beta chain was identified during a study of shared clonotypes between healthy human individuals. Study context: Every donor yielded three CD4 naive, three CD4 memory, two CD8 naive and one CD8 memory plate. General study results and limits: An expected dependence of interdonor clonotype sharing on sequencing depth was noted. The study found lower generation probabilities in non-shared clonotypes than in those shared by all four donors.

Clones were sequenced by immunoSEQ multiplex PCR, and TCRdb holds only the in-frame ones, with some missing. The sample consists of millions of clones, roughly 96% of them appearing once. CDR1 and CDR2 (germline): SGDLS, YYNGEE. V was pared by 0 bases and J by 4 bases, with 7 bases of the junction left unmatched. This CDR3 is 16 amino acids long. Researchers partitioned CD4+ cells into CD45RA+ naive and CD45RA-negative memory subsets. With respect to this clone: Antigen specificity is unknown.

The sequencing input was naive CD4+ T cells sorted from blood. Documented subset: CD45RA+ positively selected. The sequence came from a man in his late teens or twenties in good health. The gene calls are TRBV9 and TRBJ2-1, with 7 bases matching TRBD2. The CDR3 DNA sequence: TGTGCCAGCAGCGTAGGTAGGGCGGGGGTTTACAATGAGCAGTTCTTC. This encodes CASSVGRAGVYNEQFF.